This entry lists 27 T cell receptor beta chains sequenced from one sample in a study of blood T cell repertoires in COVID-19. Some clones are missing from TCRdb's copy, which holds only in-frame ones; the method was immunoSEQ multiplex PCR. This repertoire shows 110,000 or so clones, about three quarters found once; its top ten account for roughly 2%. The sequenced material came from peripheral blood. Source of these receptors: a woman aged 40 to 50 with acute or convalescent COVID-19.

This chain links TRBV3-1 (or the pseudogene TRBV3-2) with TRBJ1-6; 8 bases match TRBD1. Trimming took 3 bases from V and 11 from J; bases not matched to a gene: 9. Germline V lookup: CDR1 LGHDT, CDR2 YNNKEL (reference sequence). The CDR3 runs 15 residues. This chain's CDR3 is CASSQTGQERPPLHF. DNA of the CDR3: TGTGCCAGCAGCCAGACGGGACAGGAGCGGCCACCCCTCCACTTT.

The chain links TRBV4-1 to TRBJ1-1, with a possible D match to TRBD1 (5 bases). Germline V gives CDR1 MGHRA, CDR2 YSYEKL. The CDR3 is made up of 12 amino acids. Between the trimmed V and J ends, which lost 8 bases and 1 base, there was a span of 8 bases. The CDR3 loop is CASSGGNTEAFF. Here the CDR3 DNA reads TGCGCCAGCTCGGGGGGGAACACTGAAGCTTTCTTT.

V gene TRBV11-1 combines with J gene TRBJ2-3; TRBD2 is a possible D gene (6 bases). Trimming pared 5 bases from V and 0 bases from J, leaving 9 bases between. The CDR3 is 14 amino acids. CDR1 SGHAT and CDR2 FQDESV come from the germline V gene (reference sequence). The chain's CDR3 is CASSPSVSTDTQYF. CDR3 nucleotide sequence: TGTGCCAGCAGCCCTAGCGTGAGCACAGATACGCAGTATTTT.

The V call is TRBV4-1, the J call TRBJ1-5; D is perhaps TRBD1 (6 bases). This CDR3 region has 15 residues. CDR1 MGHRA and CDR2 YSYEKL come from the germline V gene. V was shortened by 7 bases and J by 7 bases, with 20 bases between the two germline ends. The CDR3 protein is CASTKYHSGAQPQHF. CDR3 nucleotides: TGCGCCAGCACCAAATATCATTCAGGGGCCCAGCCCCAGCATTTT.

The chain is built from TRBV7-2 and TRBJ2-1; D might be TRBD2 (5 bases). The V gene lost 5 bases and the J gene lost 2 bases, with 10 bases spanning the gap. Germline assignment: CDR1 SGHTA and CDR2 FQGNSA. CDR3 length equals 14 residues. CDR3 in amino acids: CASSPGYTYNEQFF. The CDR3 DNA reads TGTGCCAGCAGCCCGGGGTACACCTACAATGAGCAGTTCTTC.

The gene calls are TRBV28 and TRBJ2-1; possibly TRBD2 for D (5 bases). CDR3 length equals 14 residues. Looked up from germline, CDR1 is MDHEN and CDR2 is SYDVKM. With 1 base removed from V and 2 bases from J, the gap between germline ends came to 6 bases. CDR3 coding DNA: TGTGCCAGCAGTTTATCCGGGACCTACAATGAGCAGTTCTTC. The encoded protein is CASSLSGTYNEQFF.

This chain joins TRBV7-3 and TRBJ2-3; the match to TRBD1 covers 10 bases. Trimming cost V 4 bases and J 5 bases; bases outside gene matches: 9. The germline V gene has CDR1 SGHTA and CDR2 FQGTGA. The CDR3 consists of 16 residues. CDR3 DNA: TGTGCCAGCAGCTCCCCCGACAGGGGGCATGGAGATACGCAGTATTTT. It specifies CASSSPDRGHGDTQYF.

The CDR3 DNA is TGTGCCAGCAGTGGGACATCCAGAACGGCCCAGCATTTT. Translating gives CASSGTSRTAQHF. The rearrangement uses TRBV28 and TRBJ1-5; maybe TRBD1 (6 bases). The V end was cut by 5 bases, the J end by 11 bases, with 16 bases between. The germline gives CDR1 MDHEN, CDR2 SYDVKM. This CDR3 region has 13 residues.

This clone was found a few times. The rearrangement uses TRBV30 and TRBJ2-6, with TRBD1 identical over 8 bases. Germline trimming cut 5 bases from V and 2 bases from J; bases unmatched to any gene: 2. The germline V gene encodes CDR1 GTSNPN and CDR2 SVGIG (reference sequence). CDR3 length equals 14 residues. CDR3 region: CAWEQGAGANVLTF. The DNA for the CDR3 is TGTGCCTGGGAACAGGGGGCTGGGGCCAACGTCCTGACTTTC.

V is TRBV7-2 and J is TRBJ1-2, with D tentatively TRBD1 (6 bases). This CDR3 is built from 12 residues. Germline V gene data show CDR1 as SGHTA and CDR2 as FQGNSA. V was clipped by 5 bases and J by 8 bases, with 12 bases between them. The CDR3 bases are TGTGCCAGCAGCCCCGGGGGGCCCGGCTACACCTTC. This codes for CASSPGGPGYTF.

The chain links TRBV7-2 to TRBJ1-1, with 9 bases fitting TRBD1. Germline loops: CDR1 SGHTA, CDR2 FQGNSA. This CDR3 has 14 residues. J was trimmed by 4 bases and V by 5 bases; bases with no gene match: 5. The CDR3 sequence is CASSDRGALTEAFF. The CDR3 bases are TGTGCCAGCAGCGACAGGGGGGCCCTCACTGAAGCTTTCTTT.

This chain connects TRBV7-2 to TRBJ1-4, with a possible D match to TRBD1 (5 bases). Trimming left V 1 base short and J 2 bases short, with 8 bases between. This CDR3 comprises 15 residues. Germline CDR1 and CDR2: SGHTA and FQGNSA. The DNA for the CDR3 is TGTGCCAGCAGCTTAGTTGGGGGGACTAATGAAAAACTGTTTTTT. Encoded protein: CASSLVGGTNEKLFF. The full variable domain, in which reference TRBV7-2 and TRBJ1-4 provide the parts outside the CDR3, is GAGVSQSPSNKVTEKGKDVELRCDPISGHTALYWYRQSLGQGLEFLIYFQGNSAPDKSGLPSDRFSAERTGGSVSTLTIQRTQQEDSAVYLCASSLVGGTNEKLFFGSGTQLSVL.

In its sample, this clone was seen once. This chain links TRBV6-5 with TRBJ1-5; D is uncertain. Per the germline V gene, CDR1 is MNHEY and CDR2 is SVGAGI. The CDR3 covers 13 residues. CDR3 bases: TGTGGGGCCGGGGTTGGGAGCAATCAGCCCCAGCATTTT. Amino acid sequence: CGAGVGSNQPQHF.

V is TRBV5-1 and J is TRBJ2-3, with TRBD2 matching over 8 bases. Germline trimming cut 4 bases from V and 4 bases from J; bases unmatched to any gene: 5. The germline V gene has CDR1 SGHRS and CDR2 YFSETQ. This CDR3 has 14 residues. The CDR3: CASSPGLVSDTQYF. The CDR3 DNA is TGCGCCAGCAGCCCGGGACTAGTTTCAGATACGCAGTATTTT.

The chain recombines TRBV28 with TRBJ2-1, with 10 bases fitting TRBD2. This CDR3 is 16 amino acids long. V shed 6 bases, J shed 2 bases, and the junction held 7 bases outside the gene matches. Germline V lookup: CDR1 MDHEN, CDR2 SYDVKM. CDR3 nucleotides: TGTGCCAGCAGAGGGGGAGCGGGGGGGCCCTACAATGAGCAGTTCTTC. This translates into CASRGGAGGPYNEQFF.

V and J are TRBV5-5 and TRBJ1-1; D is perhaps TRBD1 (5 bases). V gave up 4 bases and J gave up 4 bases, with 17 bases separating them. Germline V CDR1 and CDR2: SGHKS, YYEKEE (reference sequence). This CDR3 has 15 residues. The CDR3 coding sequence is TGTGCCAGCAGCCTCCAGGGTTGGGCAGGCACTGAAGCTTTCTTT. It yields the protein CASSLQGWAGTEAFF.

The V gene is TRBV6-4, the J gene TRBJ2-5; 9 bases match TRBD2. The germline V gene has CDR1 MRHNA and CDR2 SNTAGT. Germline trimming cut 4 bases from V and 5 bases from J; bases unmatched to any gene: 2. This CDR3 has 13 amino acids. The CDR3 nucleotides are TGTGCCAGCAGTGTGCTAGCGGGGGAGACCCAGTACTTC. Encoded protein: CASSVLAGETQYF.

The chain recombines TRBV28 with TRBJ1-6; 11 bases align to TRBD1. V gave up 6 bases and J gave up 6 bases; unmatched junction bases: 10. The CDR3 length is 17 residues. Germline V gene sequence: CDR1 MDHEN, CDR2 SYDVKM. CDR3 coding DNA: TGTGCCAGCAGAACAATCGCGGGGACAGGGGGTAATTCACCCCTCCACTTT. The encoded protein is CASRTIAGTGGNSPLHF.

The chain recombines TRBV5-4 with TRBJ1-3; a possible D gene is TRBD1 (6 bases). With 4 bases removed from V and 0 bases from J, the gap between germline ends came to 14 bases. Germline V gene data show CDR1 as SGHNT and CDR2 as YYREEE (reference sequence). This CDR3 has 16 residues. CDR3 residues: CASSSQGRGSGNTIYF. CDR3 in DNA: TGTGCCAGCAGCAGCCAGGGGCGAGGCTCTGGAAACACCATATATTTT.

The V gene is TRBV27, the J gene TRBJ1-1, with D unclear. Germline CDR1 and CDR2: MNHEY and SMNVEV (reference sequence). The CDR3 is made up of 16 amino acids. V lost 5 bases to trimming and J lost 5 bases, with 21 bases between them. As DNA, the CDR3 is TGTGCCAGCAGTCACCATCCAGGTGGAGGGAGTACTGAAGCTTTCTTT. This encodes CASSHHPGGGSTEAFF.

The table lists this clone with a few counts. This sequence joins TRBV10-2 and TRBJ1-2; no clear D gene. CDR3 length: 14 amino acids. Germline V gives CDR1 WSHSY, CDR2 SAAADI. The V and J ends lost 0 bases and 4 bases respectively, with 9 bases between them. In nucleotides, the CDR3 is TGCGCCAGCAGTGAGTCGCCGGGATTCTATGGCTACACCTTC. This gives the protein CASSESPGFYGYTF.

The chain couples TRBV2 to TRBJ2-3, with TRBD1 identical over 9 bases. The germline V gene has CDR1 SNHLY and CDR2 FYNNEI. The CDR3 consists of 15 residues. J lost 1 base, V lost 7 bases, and 6 bases had no gene match. The CDR3 loop is CASTEDRGRTDTQYF. CDR3 bases: TGTGCCAGCACCGAGGACAGGGGACGCACAGATACGCAGTATTTT. Together with reference TRBV2 and TRBJ2-3, the CDR3 gives the full variable domain: EPEVTQTPSHQVTQMGQEVILRCVPISNHLYFYWYRQILGQKVEFLVSFYNNEISEKSEIFDDQFSVERPDGSNFTLKIRSTKLEDSAMYFCASTEDRGRTDTQYFGPGTRLTVL.

The V gene is TRBV5-1, the J gene TRBJ2-3, with TRBD2 matching 10 bases. With 4 bases clipped from V and 5 bases from J, the junction kept 7 bases outside the gene matches. The CDR3 is 15 residues long. Germline V gives CDR1 SGHRS, CDR2 YFSETQ. This CDR3 is CASSITSGAGDTQYF. In DNA, the CDR3 is TGCGCCAGCAGCATCACTAGCGGGGCGGGAGATACGCAGTATTTT.

The chain recombines TRBV7-7 with TRBJ2-7, with TRBD1 matching over 7 bases. The germline V gene encodes CDR1 SSHAT and CDR2 FNYEAQ (reference sequence). The CDR3 is made up of 15 amino acids. Trimming removed 5 bases from V and 6 bases from J; junction bases left unmatched: 13. CDR3 nucleotides: TGTGCCAGCAGCCCAAGACAGGGAACGGCCTTCGAGCAGTACTTC. This translates into CASSPRQGTAFEQYF. Full variable domain (remainder filled in from reference TRBV7-7 and TRBJ2-7): GAGVSQSPRYKVTKRGQDVTLRCDPISSHATLYWYQQALGQGPEFLTYFNYEAQPDKSGLPSDRFSAERPEGSISTLTIQRTEQRDSAMYRCASSPRQGTAFEQYFGPGTRLTVT.

The chain carries TRBV2 and TRBJ1-2; 10 nucleotides line up with TRBD1. This CDR3 spans 12 amino acids. Trimming removed 9 bases from V and 8 bases from J; junction bases left unmatched: 6. Germline lookup yields CDR1 SNHLY and CDR2 FYNNEI. CDR3 in amino acids: CASDRGQEGYTF. In nucleotides, the CDR3 is TGTGCCAGTGACAGGGGGCAGGAGGGCTACACCTTC.

The count of this clone is one. The gene calls are TRBV7-3 and TRBJ2-2, with D possibly matching TRBD1 (6 bases). Germline CDR1 is SGHTA and CDR2 is FQGTGA. The V and J ends lost 4 bases and 2 bases respectively, with 8 bases between them. This CDR3 is 14 amino acids long. The CDR3, as DNA: TGTGCCAGCAGCTCGGGACATAACACCGGGGAGCTGTTTTTT. It yields the protein CASSSGHNTGELFF.

CDR3 sequence: CASSRQALLSNEQFF. CDR3 DNA sequence: TGTGCCAGCAGCCGTCAGGCTCTCCTTAGCAATGAGCAGTTCTTC. J is TRBJ2-1 and V is TRBV11-2; D remains unclear. Germline V gene data show CDR1 as SGHAT and CDR2 as FQNNGV. The CDR3 consists of 15 residues. The V end lost 5 bases, the J end lost 6 bases, and 17 bases lay between the germline ends.